The T cell receptor beta chain described here comes from a study of type 1 and type 2 diabetes patients. Amplification started from genomic DNA. A primer set of 30 forward and 13 reverse primers amplified the CDR3. One entry per CDR3 protein results from TCRdb running MiXCR on the multiplex PCR reads. The sample lists under 300,000 distinct CDR3 sequences; more than 45% were seen once. Trimming cost V 4 bases and J 0 bases; bases outside gene matches: 5. The germline CDR1 and CDR2 sequences are LNHDA and SQIVND (reference sequence). The CDR3 consists of 15 residues. The sequenced sample consisted of peripheral blood mononuclear cells (PBMCs). The V gene is TRBV19, the J gene TRBJ2-5; 7 nucleotides agree with TRBD1. The TCR originated in a man younger than 35 with type 2 diabetes. The CDR3 loop is CASSTDGTDQETQYF. The CDR3 bases are TGTGCCAGTAGTACAGACGGGACAGACCAAGAGACCCAGTACTTC.